This entry lists 24 T cell receptor beta chains sequenced from one sample in a study of blood T cell repertoires in COVID-19. Generated by immunoSEQ multiplex PCR, the TCRdb table keeps only in-frame clones and is missing some. The sample holds about 220,000 clones, approximately 86% seen once. Sequenced input: peripheral blood. The source of these receptors is a woman under 40 who had recovered from COVID-19.

V usage is TRBV4-1 and J usage is TRBJ2-7, with 11 bases fitting TRBD2. The V gene's germline CDR1 is MGHRA and CDR2 YSYEKL. This CDR3 contains 15 residues. V lost 4 bases and J lost 1; bases outside the gene matches: 3. CDR3 region: CASSPLAGGSYEQYF. CDR3 in DNA: TGCGCCAGCAGCCCTCTAGCGGGGGGATCCTACGAGCAGTACTTC.

A few counts support this clone. The chain couples TRBV7-2 to TRBJ2-1; D is possibly TRBD1 (6 bases). The ends were cut back, 6 bases at V and 3 bases at J, with 21 bases in the middle. Germline-derived CDR1 and CDR2 are SGHTA and FQGNSA. CDR3 length: 17 amino acids. CDR3 loop: CASRGLVDRRVYNEQFF. The CDR3 region has the DNA TGTGCCAGCAGGGGGCTCGTAGACAGGAGAGTCTACAATGAGCAGTTCTTC.

This clone was detected a few times. The CDR3 DNA sequence: TGTGCCAGCAGTGAAGTGGGTGTGAGGGGGCGGAGTCAGCCCCAGCATTTT. Translated: CASSEVGVRGRSQPQHF. The V call is TRBV2, the J call TRBJ1-5; 7 positions agree with TRBD1. CDR1 SNHLY and CDR2 FYNNEI come from the germline V gene. V shed 1 base and J 6 bases; nucleotides not matched to a gene: 12. The CDR3 is made up of 17 amino acids.

The chain carries TRBV5-1 and TRBJ2-5, with 9 bases aligning to TRBD1. CDR1 is SGHRS, CDR2 YFSETQ, per germline. This CDR3 is 15 amino acids long. After removal of 3 bases from V and 1 base from J, the junction contained 4 bases not matched to a gene. The CDR3 sequence: CASSSDRGPQETQYF. The CDR3 region has the DNA TGCGCCAGCAGCTCGGACAGGGGCCCCCAAGAGACCCAGTACTTC.

V and J are TRBV4-1 and TRBJ1-2; 7 nucleotides align to TRBD1. J was trimmed by 4 bases and V by 1 base; bases with no gene match: 12. The germline CDR1 and CDR2 sequences are MGHRA and YSYEKL. The CDR3 contains 17 residues. The CDR3 DNA reads as TGCGCCAGCAGCCAAGTGAATCTGGACAGGAAAACCTATGGCTACACCTTC. This codes for CASSQVNLDRKTYGYTF.

The rearrangement joins TRBV5-6 to TRBJ1-5; a possible D gene is TRBD1 (6 bases). Germline V gene data show CDR1 as SGHDT and CDR2 as YYEEEE. The CDR3 runs to 13 residues. V gave up 3 bases and J gave up 5 bases, with 9 bases separating them. CDR3 coding DNA: TGTGCCAGCAGCTCCAACAGGGATCAGCCCCAGCATTTT. It specifies CASSSNRDQPQHF.

The V and J genes are TRBV5-1 and TRBJ2-3, with 7 bases identical to TRBD1. This CDR3 is 15 amino acids long. Unmatched junction bases numbered 6, after V lost 3 bases and J lost 2 bases. In germline, CDR1 is SGHRS, CDR2 YFSETQ. The DNA for the CDR3 is TGCGCCAGCAGCTCCCCCGGGACAGTCACAGATACGCAGTATTTT. This gives the protein CASSSPGTVTDTQYF.

The gene calls are TRBV5-1 and TRBJ2-5; weak D call: TRBD1 (6 bases). The CDR3 runs 16 residues. The germline gives CDR1 SGHRS, CDR2 YFSETQ. V was trimmed by 4 bases and J by 5 bases, leaving 21 bases between them. The CDR3 protein is CASSTALQGLLETQYF. Written as DNA, the CDR3 is TGCGCCAGCAGCACCGCCCTACAGGGTTTGTTGGAGACCCAGTACTTC.

The count of this clone is one. This chain links TRBV7-2 with TRBJ2-7; D is possibly TRBD2 (5 bases). This CDR3 region has 14 residues. CDR1 is SGHTA, CDR2 FQGNSA, per germline. V was trimmed by 1 base and J by 3 bases, leaving 10 bases between them. CDR3 loop: CASSLGASHYEQYF. DNA of the CDR3: TGTGCCAGCAGCTTAGGGGCTAGCCACTACGAGCAGTACTTC.

The CDR3 loop is CASRRSTGELFF. The CDR3 region has the DNA TGTGCCAGCAGGCGATCGACCGGGGAGCTGTTTTTT. The V and J genes are TRBV6-5 and TRBJ2-2; D gene uncertain. The CDR3 consists of 12 residues. Germline CDR1 MNHEY, CDR2 SVGAGI. V lost 6 bases, J lost 5 bases, and 7 bases lay in between.

With regard to this clone: Different DNA sequences within this sample yield the same CDR3. The chain carries TRBV5-4 and TRBJ2-3, with D tentatively TRBD2 (7 bases). The CDR3 runs to 15 residues. CDR1 is SGHNT, CDR2 YYREEE, per germline (reference sequence). Trimming shortened V by 3 bases and J by 5 bases, and 16 bases separated the two germline ends. This CDR3 reads CASSSSGGAEDTQYF. The CDR3 region has the DNA TGTGCCAGCAGCTCGTCTGGGGGGGCCGAAGATACGCAGTATTTT.

The chain couples TRBV9 to TRBJ2-1; TRBD1 agrees at 7 bases. The CDR3 consists of 16 residues. CDR1 SGDLS and CDR2 YYNGEE come from the germline V gene. Germline trimming cut 5 bases from V and 7 bases from J; bases unmatched to any gene: 15. The CDR3: CASSSYRGSMMNEQFF. The DNA of the CDR3 is TGTGCCAGCAGTAGTTACAGGGGTAGTATGATGAATGAGCAGTTCTTC.

V and J are TRBV29-1 and TRBJ2-5; TRBD1 is a possible D gene (7 bases). The CDR3 consists of 14 residues. Between the trimmed V and J ends, which lost 7 bases and 2 bases, there was a span of 17 bases. Germline assignment: CDR1 SQVTM and CDR2 ANQGSEA. DNA for the CDR3: TGCAGCGCAACCCGGGGGACAGCTCAAGAGACCCAGTACTTC. Translated: CSATRGTAQETQYF.

For the CDR3, the DNA is TGTGCCAGCAGCCATAGACAGGGGGCAGATGAGCAGTTCTTC. Translation gives CASSHRQGADEQFF. The rearrangement joins TRBV3-1 (or the pseudogene TRBV3-2) to TRBJ2-1; 10 nucleotides agree with TRBD1. CDR3 length: 14 residues. Germline CDR1 reads LGHDT; CDR2 reads YNNKEL (reference sequence). Trimming cost V 3 bases and J 8 bases; bases outside gene matches: 4.

This clone has a single count. CDR3 residues: CASMNSGGPEAFF. CDR3 bases: TGTGCCAGCATGAACAGTGGGGGCCCTGAAGCTTTCTTT. The chain uses TRBV6-5 and TRBJ1-1; a possible D gene is TRBD1 (6 bases). Trimming removed 7 bases at V and 6 bases at J, with 15 bases between. This CDR3 has 13 residues. Germline assignment: CDR1 MNHEY and CDR2 SVGAGI.

The chain employs TRBV6-5 and TRBJ1-2; D unresolved. V lost 0 bases and J lost 5, with 13 bases in between. Germline V CDR1 and CDR2: MNHEY, SVGAGI. The CDR3 covers 15 residues. CDR3 in DNA: TGTGCCAGCAGTTACTCGAGCGGGAAGATTTATGGCTACACCTTC. It translates to CASSYSSGKIYGYTF.

This clone appeared a single time. This chain uses TRBV10-3 with TRBJ2-1; 9 positions match TRBD1. Germline CDR1 reads ENHRY; CDR2 reads SYGVKD. This CDR3 region has 17 residues. J was trimmed by 3 bases and V by 3 bases; bases with no gene match: 9. This CDR3 is CAISDNPGTGNYNEQFF. In DNA form, the CDR3 reads TGTGCCATCAGTGACAACCCCGGGACAGGGAACTACAATGAGCAGTTCTTC.

The chain is built from TRBV6-5 and TRBJ1-5; possible D gene TRBD1, 5 bases. V dropped 0 bases and J dropped 4 bases, with 10 bases sitting between them. Germline V gene data show CDR1 as MNHEY and CDR2 as SVGAGI. The CDR3 extends over 15 amino acids. The CDR3 bases are TGTGCCAGCAGTTACTCAGGGGCCCTTAATCAGCCCCAGCATTTT. This gives the protein CASSYSGALNQPQHF.

With regard to this clone: It is likely a read error: a sequence one base away is far more abundant. The V call is TRBV11-2, the J call TRBJ2-1, with D maybe TRBD1 (5 bases). V lost 5 bases to trimming and J lost 4 bases, with 9 bases between them. CDR3 length: 13 residues. The germline V gene has CDR1 SGHAT and CDR2 FQNNGV. The CDR3 region is CASSPDSYNEQFF. CDR3 DNA sequence: TGTGCCAGCAGCCCAGACAGTTACAATGAGCAGTTCTTC. Drawing the rest from reference TRBV11-2 and TRBJ2-1, the complete variable domain is EAGVAQSPRYKIIEKRQSVAFWCNPISGHATLYWYQQILGQGPKLLIQFQNNGVVDDSQLPKDRFSAERLKGVDSTLKIQPAKLEDSAVYLCASSPDSYNEQFFGPGTRLTVL.

The chain employs TRBV4-3 and TRBJ1-3; D is perhaps TRBD1 (6 bases). Trimming left V 2 bases short and J 2 bases short, with 10 bases between. The CDR3 runs to 15 residues. The germline CDR1 and CDR2 sequences are LGHNA and YSLEER. In nucleotides, the CDR3 is TGCGCCAGCAGCCAATTGACAGGTCCTGGAAACACCATATATTTT. Protein sequence: CASSQLTGPGNTIYF.

The V gene is TRBV4-2, the J gene TRBJ2-3; 14 bases are shared with TRBD2. This CDR3 contains 20 residues. The trim removed 4 bases at V and 2 bases at J, leaving 14 bases unmatched. In germline, CDR1 is LGHNA, CDR2 YNFKEQ. The chain's CDR3 is CASSPIGTSGGQIHTDTQYF. Here the CDR3 DNA reads TGTGCCAGCAGCCCAATTGGGACTAGCGGGGGCCAAATTCACACAGATACGCAGTATTTT.

The V and J genes are TRBV13 and TRBJ2-3, with no clear D. V lost 5 bases, J lost 3 bases, and 6 bases lay in between. The CDR3 runs 12 residues. Looked up from germline, CDR1 is PRHDT and CDR2 is FYEKMQ (reference sequence). CDR3 DNA: TGTGCCAGCAGCCGTTCGACAGATACGCAGTATTTT. Protein product: CASSRSTDTQYF. The full variable domain, with the rest looked up from reference TRBV13 and TRBJ2-3, is AAGVIQSPRHLIKEKRETATLKCYPIPRHDTVYWYQQGPGQDPQFLISFYEKMQSDKGSIPDRFSAQQFSDYHSELNMSSLELGDSALYFCASSRSTDTQYFGPGTRLTVL.

This chain connects TRBV19 to TRBJ2-7, with TRBD2 matching 10 bases. CDR1 is LNHDA, CDR2 SQIVND, per germline (reference sequence). With 5 bases clipped from V and 12 bases from J, the junction kept 10 bases outside the gene matches. The CDR3 is 13 residues long. The CDR3 DNA sequence: TGTGCCAGTAGTGAGCTAGCGGGGGAGAATCCGTACTTC. As protein: CASSELAGENPYF.

The V and J genes are TRBV6-2 or TRBV6-3 and TRBJ1-4; 7 bases match TRBD1. CDR1 and CDR2 (germline): MNHEY, SVGEGT. This CDR3 is built from 14 residues. V lost 2 bases to trimming and J lost 6 bases; unmatched junction nucleotides: 3. The CDR3 DNA follows: TGTGCCAGCAGTTACGGGACAGCAGATGAAAAACTGTTTTTT. It translates to CASSYGTADEKLFF.